One and the same sample provided the 27 T cell receptor beta chains below, sequenced in a study of blood T cell repertoires in COVID-19. TCRdb's copy holds only in-frame clones and misses some; the assay was immunoSEQ multiplex PCR. The profile shows some 260,000 clones, 60% to 75% of them singletons. Sequenced: peripheral blood. The receptors shown here come from an elderly woman with acute or convalescent COVID-19.

This CDR3 reads CASSPGQGAGYTF. The DNA for the CDR3 is TGTGCCAGCAGCCCTGGACAGGGAGCGGGCTACACCTTC. The rearrangement links TRBV7-8 to TRBJ1-2; TRBD1 agrees at 8 bases. The trim removed 5 bases at V and 8 bases at J, leaving 7 bases unmatched. This CDR3 spans 13 amino acids. Germline V lookup: CDR1 SGHVS, CDR2 FQNEAQ.

The chain recombines TRBV7-2 with TRBJ2-7; 9 nucleotides agree with TRBD1. Germline assignment: CDR1 SGHTA and CDR2 FQGNSA. Trimming cost V 6 bases and J 5 bases; bases outside gene matches: 11. CDR3 length equals 15 residues. Written as DNA, the CDR3 is TGTGCCAGCAGAGCAGCCGGGACAGGGCCTAACGAGCAGTACTTC. It is translated as CASRAAGTGPNEQYF.

In this sample, this clone turned up a few times. The V call is TRBV29-1, the J call TRBJ1-1, with D possibly being TRBD1 (5 bases). CDR1 is SQVTM and CDR2 is ANQGSEA in the germline V gene. CDR3 length: 15 amino acids. V was pared by 4 bases and J by 1 base, with 16 bases between. This CDR3 reads CSVVSQGLQNTEAFF. DNA for the CDR3: TGCAGCGTTGTCAGCCAGGGACTCCAGAACACTGAAGCTTTCTTT.

The rearrangement joins TRBV27 to TRBJ2-7; the D gene is possibly TRBD2 (6 bases). V lost 2 bases and J lost 1, with 12 bases in between. The CDR3 consists of 15 residues. Germline CDR1 MNHEY, CDR2 SMNVEV (reference sequence). As DNA, the CDR3 is TGTGCCAGCAGTTTAACGGGGGTAGGTTCCTACGAGCAGTACTTC. Protein: CASSLTGVGSYEQYF.

This clone was counted between two and nine times. The chain joins TRBV19 to TRBJ2-1; 13 nucleotides align to TRBD2. CDR1 is LNHDA and CDR2 is SQIVND in the germline V gene (reference sequence). V gave up 4 bases and J gave up 3 bases; unmatched junction bases: 3. The length of the CDR3 is 16 residues. CDR3 coding DNA: TGTGCCAGTAGTACCACTAGCGGGGGGGACTACAATGAGCAGTTCTTC. It codes for CASSTTSGGDYNEQFF.

The rearrangement uses TRBV11-2 and TRBJ2-6; a weak D match, TRBD1 (5 bases). V was clipped by 1 base and J by 7 bases, with 8 bases between them. Germline loops: CDR1 SGHAT, CDR2 FQNNGV. There are 14 residues in the CDR3. The CDR3 here is CASSLVRTANVLTF. The CDR3 coding sequence is TGTGCCAGCAGCTTAGTACGGACAGCCAACGTCCTGACTTTC.

The chain carries TRBV6-5 and TRBJ2-1; 9 nucleotides line up with TRBD2. The germline V gene has CDR1 MNHEY and CDR2 SVGAGI. Germline trimming cut 6 bases from V and 10 bases from J; bases unmatched to any gene: 13. The CDR3 is 15 amino acids. The CDR3: CASSSQGLAHREQFF. DNA for the CDR3: TGTGCCAGCAGCTCCCAGGGACTAGCTCATCGGGAGCAGTTCTTC.

This chain connects TRBV11-2 to TRBJ1-1, with 12 bases lining up with TRBD1. Per germline, CDR1 SGHAT and CDR2 FQNNGV. The V segment lost 5 bases and the J segment 4 bases; nucleotides outside the gene matches: 8. The CDR3 loop spans 16 amino acids. The DNA for the CDR3 is TGTGCCAGCAGCGCCCGGGACAGGGGGCAAGGCACTGAAGCTTTCTTT. Its translation: CASSARDRGQGTEAFF. The complete variable domain, with remaining parts taken from reference TRBV11-2 and TRBJ1-1, reads EAGVAQSPRYKIIEKRQSVAFWCNPISGHATLYWYQQILGQGPKLLIQFQNNGVVDDSQLPKDRFSAERLKGVDSTLKIQPAKLEDSAVYLCASSARDRGQGTEAFFGQGTRLTVV.

The gene calls are TRBV12-5 and TRBJ2-1, with 14 bases lining up with TRBD2. From germline, CDR1 is LGHNT and CDR2 FRNRAP. Losses at the gene ends were 1 base for V and 9 bases for J; bases not matched to a gene: 5. This CDR3 comprises 16 residues. Written as DNA, the CDR3 is TGTGCTAGTGGTTTGGGAGGGACTAGCGGGAGTGTTGAGCAGTTCTTC. Translation gives CASGLGGTSGSVEQFF.

This chain connects TRBV7-2 to TRBJ2-5; TRBD1 matches at 10 bases. Losses at the gene ends were 3 bases for V and 5 bases for J; bases not matched to a gene: 6. This CDR3 is built from 15 residues. CDR1 SGHTA and CDR2 FQGNSA come from the germline V gene. The CDR3 DNA sequence: TGTGCCAGCAGCTTCCGGGACAGGGGACCTGAGACCCAGTACTTC. It is translated as CASSFRDRGPETQYF.

This clone was observed once. V and J are TRBV7-6 and TRBJ2-1, with TRBD2 matching 7 bases. CDR1 is SGHVS, CDR2 FNYEAQ, per germline. The CDR3 is 16 amino acids. The V gene end was trimmed by 0 bases and the J gene end by 9 bases; junction bases not matched to a gene: 11. The DNA of the CDR3 is TGTGCCAGCAGCTTAGCCGGGGGAGGGCCTGGGGTTGAGCAGTTCTTC. Translation gives CASSLAGGGPGVEQFF.

The chain employs TRBV3-1 (or the pseudogene TRBV3-2) and TRBJ1-2; D is unclear. Trimming pared 1 base from V and 8 bases from J, leaving 14 bases between. The CDR3 is 14 amino acids. Germline CDR1 LGHDT, CDR2 YNNKEL (reference sequence). CDR3 coding DNA: TGTGCCAGCAGCCAAGCTGGAGCGCCCGGCGGCTACACCTTC. This encodes CASSQAGAPGGYTF.

This chain links TRBV6-5 with TRBJ2-3; D is uncertain. The CDR3 has 11 amino acids. V was cut by 8 bases and J by 5 bases, with 8 bases left in between. Germline V gene data show CDR1 as MNHEY and CDR2 as SVGAGI. The chain's CDR3 is CASAVRDTQYF. The CDR3 nucleotides are TGTGCCAGCGCTGTTAGAGATACGCAGTATTTT.

The rearrangement uses TRBV20-1 and TRBJ1-3; weak D call: TRBD1 (5 bases). The CDR3 extends over 16 amino acids. Germline values: CDR1 DFQATT, CDR2 SNEGSKA (reference sequence). Trimming pared 3 bases from V and 0 bases from J, leaving 15 bases between. The CDR3 DNA sequence: TGCAGTGCTAGTTCTCAGGGAATTACCTCTGGAAACACCATATATTTT. Amino acid sequence: CSASSQGITSGNTIYF.

The gene calls are TRBV19 and TRBJ2-7, with D tentatively TRBD2 (6 bases). The CDR3 consists of 14 residues. Per the germline V gene, CDR1 is LNHDA and CDR2 is SQIVND (reference sequence). V lost 6 bases and J 6 bases, leaving 18 bases between the germline ends. The CDR3, as DNA: TGTGCCAGTAGAACGGGACTTGCTAGGGGCGAGCAGTACTTC. Translation: CASRTGLARGEQYF.

The rearrangement links TRBV6-6 to TRBJ1-1; D is perhaps TRBD1 (6 bases). The V and J ends lost 6 bases and 1 base respectively, with 12 bases between them. Germline loops: CDR1 MNHNY, CDR2 SVGAGI (reference sequence). The CDR3 length is 14 residues. CDR3 protein: CASSTAQGNTEAFF. CDR3 coding DNA: TGTGCCAGCAGCACCGCACAGGGGAACACTGAAGCTTTCTTT.

This chain uses TRBV18 with TRBJ2-7; 7 bases are a match to TRBD1. The CDR3 spans 13 residues. The ends lost 6 bases at V and 6 bases at J; junction bases unmatched: 8. The germline V gene has CDR1 KGHSH and CDR2 LQKENI. CDR3 DNA sequence: TGTGCCAGCTCGTCACAGGGGAACGGCGAGCAGTACTTC. Translated, it gives CASSSQGNGEQYF.

The chain joins TRBV25-1 to TRBJ2-3, with D tentatively TRBD1 (6 bases). The V gene lost 2 bases and the J gene lost 4 bases, with 19 bases spanning the gap. Germline V gives CDR1 MGHDK, CDR2 SYGVNS. The CDR3 runs to 17 residues. CDR3 sequence reads: CASSEPPGRGFADTQYF. The CDR3 coding sequence is TGTGCCAGCAGTGAACCCCCCGGCAGGGGATTCGCAGATACGCAGTATTTT.

The chain combines TRBV5-1 with TRBJ2-5; TRBD1 aligns across 9 bases. In germline, CDR1 is SGHRS, CDR2 YFSETQ. CDR3 length equals 15 residues. Trimming cost V 6 bases and J 5 bases; bases outside gene matches: 11. The CDR3 bases are TGCGCCAGCAACAACAGGGGGCTAGACGGGGAGACCCAGTACTTC. This encodes CASNNRGLDGETQYF.

This clone was detected a few times. This sequence joins TRBV5-1 and TRBJ2-2; 9 bases map to TRBD1. Per germline, CDR1 SGHRS and CDR2 YFSETQ. This CDR3 has 15 amino acids. Trimming removed 2 bases from V and 6 bases from J; junction bases left unmatched: 5. CDR3 nucleotide sequence: TGCGCCAGCAGCTTTGGACAGGGGTGGGCCGGGGAGCTGTTTTTT. As protein: CASSFGQGWAGELFF. The full variable domain, with the rest looked up from reference TRBV5-1 and TRBJ2-2, is KAGVTQTPRYLIKTRGQQVTLSCSPISGHRSVSWYQQTPGQGLQFLFEYFSETQRNKGNFPGRFSGRQFSNSRSEMNVSTLELGDSALYLCASSFGQGWAGELFFGEGSRLTVL.

The rearrangement joins TRBV19 to TRBJ2-1; 11 nucleotides match TRBD2. J was trimmed by 4 bases and V by 4 bases; bases with no gene match: 3. The germline gives CDR1 LNHDA, CDR2 SQIVND (reference sequence). CDR3 length equals 15 residues. In DNA, the CDR3 is TGTGCCAGTAGTAAACTAGCGGGGGCTTACAATGAGCAGTTCTTC. It translates to CASSKLAGAYNEQFF.

The chain uses TRBV5-1 and TRBJ2-6; weak D call: TRBD2 (7 bases). Germline lookup yields CDR1 SGHRS and CDR2 YFSETQ. The CDR3 loop spans 18 amino acids. V lost 5 bases and J 0 bases, leaving 18 bases between the germline ends. The chain's CDR3 is CASSSGGGPSSGANVLTF. DNA of the CDR3: TGCGCCAGCAGTTCGGGCGGGGGCCCGAGCTCTGGGGCCAACGTCCTGACTTTC.

Turning to this clone: Within the sample, other DNA sequences also encode this same CDR3. The chain is built from TRBV5-1 and TRBJ2-7; 8 bases are a match to TRBD2. The CDR3 spans 16 residues. Germline loops: CDR1 SGHRS, CDR2 YFSETQ. Trimming took 1 base from V and 0 from J; bases not matched to a gene: 6. CDR3 sequence: CASSLSSGGLSYEQYF. For the CDR3, the DNA is TGCGCCAGCAGCTTGTCCAGCGGGGGCCTCTCCTACGAGCAGTACTTC.

A remark on this clone: Other DNA sequences from this sample encode an identical CDR3 as well. The chain couples TRBV5-1 to TRBJ2-7, with D maybe TRBD2 (6 bases). The CDR3 totals 14 residues. Between the trimmed V and J ends, which lost 4 bases and 0 bases, there was a span of 11 bases. Germline V lookup: CDR1 SGHRS, CDR2 YFSETQ. The CDR3 bases are TGCGCCAGCAGCCTCACCGGGAGCTCCTACGAGCAGTACTTC. Protein: CASSLTGSSYEQYF.

There are many counts of this clone. The CDR3 loop reads CASSLGTGPTYGYTF. CDR3 DNA: TGTGCCAGCAGCTTAGGTACAGGACCCACCTATGGCTACACCTTC. This chain connects TRBV11-2 to TRBJ1-2; D may be TRBD1 (5 bases). Between the trimmed V and J ends, which lost 1 base and 4 bases, there was a span of 13 bases. Germline CDR1 reads SGHAT; CDR2 reads FQNNGV. The CDR3 is made up of 15 amino acids.

The chain joins TRBV2 to TRBJ1-5, with D uncertain. Germline V CDR1 and CDR2: SNHLY, FYNNEI. CDR3 length equals 13 residues. V was clipped by 6 bases and J by 2 bases, with 8 bases between them. The CDR3 loop is CASSVGGNQPQHF. The CDR3 DNA reads as TGTGCCAGCAGCGTTGGAGGCAATCAGCCCCAGCATTTT.

This chain links TRBV28 with TRBJ2-4, with TRBD1 identical over 7 bases. With V trimmed by 1 base and J by 4 bases, 1 base remained unmatched. Germline V gives CDR1 MDHEN, CDR2 SYDVKM. This CDR3 region has 14 residues. In DNA, the CDR3 is TGTGCCAGCAGTTTATTGGGACAGAAAAACATTCAGTACTTC. Protein sequence: CASSLLGQKNIQYF.